The rows below give T cell receptor beta chains drawn from one sample of a study of blood T cell repertoires in COVID-19. Profiled with immunoSEQ multiplex PCR; TCRdb holds only in-frame clones, not every one. Among 300,000 to 350,000 clones listed, about 90% were seen once. The sequencing input was PBMCs or T cells enriched from blood (not recorded which). Every receptor here comes from a woman in her 30s who had recovered from COVID-19. The CDR3 runs from the conserved cysteine through the conserved F or W. The D gene is left open where the match is weak. Size is omitted from some rows. Given values are once, few, many or a class for expanded clones.

CDR3nt: TGTGCCAGCAGCCCCCGTTCCAGTTGGTCTGGAAACACCATATATTTT; CDR3aa: CASSPRSSWSGNTIYF; j_gene: TRBJ1-3; abundance: NA; v_gene: TRBV5-6; d_gene: NA; len: 16
CDR3nt: TGTGCCTGTGGACAGGGATTCTCCTACGAGCAGTACTTC; CDR3aa: CACGQGFSYEQYF; j_gene: TRBJ2-7; abundance: NA; v_gene: TRBV30; d_gene: TRBD1; len: 13
CDR3nt: TGTGCCAGCAGCCCCCGGAACACTGAAGCTTTCTTT; CDR3aa: CASSPRNTEAFF; j_gene: TRBJ1-1; abundance: NA; v_gene: TRBV6-2/TRBV6-3; d_gene: NA; len: 12
CDR3nt: TGTGCCATCAGTGCCAAGAGCTCCTACGAGCAGTACTTC; CDR3aa: CAISAKSSYEQYF; j_gene: TRBJ2-7; abundance: NA; v_gene: TRBV10-3; d_gene: NA; len: 13
CDR3nt: TGTGCCAGCAGTATGGGACTAGCGGTCTACAATGAGCAGTTCTTC; CDR3aa: CASSMGLAVYNEQFF; j_gene: TRBJ2-1; abundance: once; v_gene: TRBV5-5; d_gene: TRBD2; len: 15
CDR3nt: TGTGCCAGCAGATCCGGCCTAAGCAGGGGAGCTGAAAAACTGTTTTTT; CDR3aa: CASRSGLSRGAEKLFF; j_gene: TRBJ1-4; abundance: NA; v_gene: TRBV13; d_gene: NA; len: 16
CDR3nt: TGTGCCAGCTCACTCCCAACCGACAGGCTCGATACGCAGTATTTT; CDR3aa: CASSLPTDRLDTQYF; j_gene: TRBJ2-3; abundance: NA; v_gene: TRBV18; d_gene: NA; len: 15
CDR3nt: TGTGCCAGCAGTGAAGCGCCGTCTTCGGTGTCCTGGTCCGGGGAGCTGTTTTTT; CDR3aa: CASSEAPSSVSWSGELFF; j_gene: TRBJ2-2; abundance: NA; v_gene: TRBV2; d_gene: NA; len: 18
CDR3nt: TGTGCCAGCAGTTTTTGGACAGGAGGCTATGGCTACACCTTC; CDR3aa: CASSFWTGGYGYTF; j_gene: TRBJ1-2; abundance: few; v_gene: TRBV28; d_gene: TRBD1; len: 14
CDR3nt: TGCGCCAGCAGCTTGGCGATGGGCGGGCAGCCCCAGCATTTT; CDR3aa: CASSLAMGGQPQHF; j_gene: TRBJ1-5; abundance: NA; v_gene: TRBV5-1; d_gene: NA; len: 14
CDR3nt: TGTGCCAGCTCAACTATGACAGGGAGGAATTCACCCCTCCACTTT; CDR3aa: CASSTMTGRNSPLHF; j_gene: TRBJ1-6; abundance: NA; v_gene: TRBV18; d_gene: TRBD1; len: 15
CDR3nt: TGCAGCGTTGAGAACCCGGGGGTGAACACTGAAGCTTTCTTT; CDR3aa: CSVENPGVNTEAFF; j_gene: TRBJ1-1; abundance: NA; v_gene: TRBV29-1; d_gene: NA; len: 14
CDR3nt: TGTGCCAGCAGCCAACCCGGACTGTCTGGAAACACCATATATTTT; CDR3aa: CASSQPGLSGNTIYF; j_gene: TRBJ1-3; abundance: NA; v_gene: TRBV4-2; d_gene: NA; len: 15
CDR3nt: TGTGCCAGCAGCTTGAACGGAGTGAACACTGAAGCTTTCTTT; CDR3aa: CASSLNGVNTEAFF; j_gene: TRBJ1-1; abundance: NA; v_gene: TRBV5-8; d_gene: NA; len: 14
CDR3nt: TGTGCCAGCAGCCCCGGGACAGGGGATCCTCATGGCTACACCTTC; CDR3aa: CASSPGTGDPHGYTF; j_gene: TRBJ1-2; abundance: NA; v_gene: TRBV6-5; d_gene: TRBD1; len: 15
CDR3nt: TGTGCCAGCCTCAGGACTAGCGGGAGGGGTTTATACGAGCAGTACTTC; CDR3aa: CASLRTSGRGLYEQYF; j_gene: TRBJ2-7; abundance: NA; v_gene: TRBV21-1; d_gene: NA; len: 16
CDR3nt: TGTGCCAGTAAACCTCGGGACTTATCGGCCAAAAACATTCAGTACTTC; CDR3aa: CASKPRDLSAKNIQYF; j_gene: TRBJ2-4; abundance: NA; v_gene: TRBV19; d_gene: NA; len: 16
CDR3nt: TGTGCCACCAGCAGAGCGCCGGGGGGACTAGCGGGAGTAGTGGACCAAGAGACCCAGTACTTC; CDR3aa: CATSRAPGGLAGVVDQETQYF; j_gene: TRBJ2-5; abundance: NA; v_gene: TRBV15; d_gene: TRBD2; len: 21
CDR3nt: TGTGCCAGCAGCCTGAGGCGGACAGGGAACACCGGGGAGCTGTTTTTT; CDR3aa: CASSLRRTGNTGELFF; j_gene: TRBJ2-2; abundance: NA; v_gene: TRBV7-2; d_gene: TRBD1; len: 16
CDR3nt: TGTGCCAGCATTTATAGACAGGGATACCCTAACTATGGCTACACCTTC; CDR3aa: CASIYRQGYPNYGYTF; j_gene: TRBJ1-2; abundance: NA; v_gene: TRBV28; d_gene: TRBD1; len: 16
CDR3nt: TGCGCCAGCAGCCAAGTGGTGGGAGGGCCCCCCGGGGAGCTGTTTTTT; CDR3aa: CASSQVVGGPPGELFF; j_gene: TRBJ2-2; abundance: once; v_gene: TRBV4-1; d_gene: TRBD2; len: 16
CDR3nt: TGTGCCAGCAGCCTAGCGGGAGGTATATACGAGCAGTACTTC; CDR3aa: CASSLAGGIYEQYF; j_gene: TRBJ2-7; abundance: NA; v_gene: TRBV7-2; d_gene: TRBD2; len: 14
CDR3nt: TGTGCCAGCACCACGGTAGGGATAGCGGGCTACACCTTC; CDR3aa: CASTTVGIAGYTF; j_gene: TRBJ1-2; abundance: once; v_gene: TRBV7-2; d_gene: NA; len: 13
CDR3nt: TGTGCCAGCAGCTTTGGACAGGGGGACACTGAAGCTTTCTTT; CDR3aa: CASSFGQGDTEAFF; j_gene: TRBJ1-1; abundance: NA; v_gene: TRBV5-6; d_gene: TRBD1; len: 14
CDR3nt: TGCAGCGCCCCTGGGACAGGGGAAAACACCGGGGAGCTGTTTTTT; CDR3aa: CSAPGTGENTGELFF; j_gene: TRBJ2-2; abundance: few; v_gene: TRBV29-1; d_gene: TRBD1; len: 15
CDR3nt: TGTGCCAGCAGCTTACTCGGTGGCTCCTACAATGAGCAGTTCTTC; CDR3aa: CASSLLGGSYNEQFF; j_gene: TRBJ2-1; abundance: NA; v_gene: TRBV7-6; d_gene: NA; len: 15
CDR3nt: TGCGCCAGCAGCCAAAGGGACTCCAACTATGGCTACACCTTC; CDR3aa: CASSQRDSNYGYTF; j_gene: TRBJ1-2; abundance: NA; v_gene: TRBV4-1; d_gene: NA; len: 14